The 18 T cell receptor beta chains presented below share a single source sample, sequenced in a study of cytotoxic CD8 clonotypes in ibrutinib-treated CLL. Sequenced by immunoSEQ multiplex PCR; TCRdb stores in-frame clones only, minus some. The table records more than 12,000 clones, under 70% of them present only once. The specimen comprised PBMCs, sampled before ibrutinib treatment. The receptors here all came from a human donor with chronic lymphocytic leukemia.

The chain couples TRBV4-2 to TRBJ2-1, with D unclear. With 4 bases removed from V and 0 bases from J, the gap between germline ends came to 19 bases. Germline values: CDR1 LGHNA, CDR2 YNFKEQ. The CDR3 runs to 18 residues. CDR3 in DNA: TGTGCCAGCAGCCTACATGGTCGACGAGCGAGCTCCTACAATGAGCAGTTCTTC. Amino acid sequence: CASSLHGRRASSYNEQFF.

The chain joins TRBV19 to TRBJ1-3; the D gene is possibly TRBD1 (5 bases). V was cut by 7 bases and J by 0 bases, with 10 bases left in between. Germline CDR1 and CDR2: LNHDA and SQIVND (reference sequence). The CDR3 extends over 14 amino acids. CDR3 coding DNA: TGTGCCAGTATGGGGGTTACCTCTGGAAACACCATATATTTT. This translates into CASMGVTSGNTIYF.

The gene calls are TRBV6-1 and TRBJ2-3; 11 bases agree with TRBD1. After removal of 6 bases from V and 2 bases from J, the junction contained 4 bases not matched to a gene. This CDR3 is 15 amino acids long. CDR1 is MNHNS, CDR2 SASEGT, per germline. The CDR3 loop is CASSRTGGDTDTQYF. CDR3 DNA: TGTGCCAGCAGCAGGACAGGGGGCGACACAGATACGCAGTATTTT.

The J gene is TRBJ2-1, the V gene TRBV5-4, with TRBD2 matching 10 bases. The CDR3 contains 16 residues. Germline loops: CDR1 SGHNT, CDR2 YYREEE (reference sequence). V dropped 3 bases and J dropped 2; count of bases not matched to a gene: 5. The CDR3 nucleotides read TGTGCCAGCAGCTCTAGCGGGGGTCACCCCTACAATGAGCAGTTCTTC. Translating gives CASSSSGGHPYNEQFF.

This clone was counted only a few times. The sample contains more than one DNA sequence encoding this CDR3. The V and J genes are TRBV5-1 and TRBJ2-3; D unclear. The CDR3 loop spans 12 amino acids. Germline V gene lookup returns CDR1 SGHRS and CDR2 YFSETQ. V dropped 0 bases and J dropped 5 bases, with 4 bases sitting between them. The CDR3 coding sequence is TGCGCCAGCAGCTTGGGCGGAGATACGCAGTATTTT. As protein: CASSLGGDTQYF.

This chain connects TRBV6-4 to TRBJ1-1; tentative D call: TRBD1 (5 bases). CDR1 MRHNA and CDR2 SNTAGT come from the germline V gene. The V and J ends lost 6 bases and 4 bases respectively, with 15 bases between them. CDR3 length: 14 amino acids. CDR3 in DNA: TGTGCCAGCAGGGAACAGGCTGTGGGCACTGAAGCTTTCTTT. It yields the protein CASREQAVGTEAFF.

The rearrangement links TRBV7-9 to TRBJ2-3; D ambiguous. V was cut by 5 bases and J by 6 bases, with 9 bases left in between. Germline V gene data show CDR1 as SEHNR and CDR2 as FQNEAQ (reference sequence). The CDR3 consists of 12 residues. As DNA, the CDR3 is TGTGCCAGCAGCCTGGGTCTGGATACGCAGTATTTT. Protein: CASSLGLDTQYF.

The chain has TRBV18 and TRBJ2-4, with D perhaps assigned TRBD1 or TRBD2 (5 bases each). With 0 bases removed from V and 12 bases from J, the gap between germline ends came to 24 bases. The CDR3 totals 17 residues. The germline gives CDR1 KGHSH, CDR2 LQKENI. The CDR3 region is CASSPPWGQGPSGDQYF. Here the CDR3 DNA reads TGTGCCAGCTCACCACCATGGGGCCAGGGACCAAGTGGGGATCAGTACTTC.

This rearrangement joins TRBV6-6 to TRBJ2-5; the D call may be TRBD1 or TRBD2 (5 bases each). Germline CDR1 is MNHNY and CDR2 is SVGAGI (reference sequence). The length of the CDR3 is 12 residues. The V gene lost 6 bases and the J gene lost 0 bases, with 5 bases spanning the gap. CDR3 nucleotide sequence: TGTGCCAGCAGGGGGGACCAAGAGACCCAGTACTTC. Translated, it gives CASRGDQETQYF.

This clone came up a few times. The chain links TRBV4-3 to TRBJ1-6, with unresolved D. V lost 3 bases and J lost 0, with 15 bases in between. The CDR3 is 18 amino acids. Germline assignment: CDR1 LGHNA and CDR2 YSLEER. For the CDR3, the DNA is TGCGCCAGCAGCCACTTCGGGATCAGCAGCTCCTATAATTCACCCCTCCACTTT. Amino acids: CASSHFGISSSYNSPLHF.

This chain uses TRBV19 with TRBJ1-5, with D possibly matching TRBD1 (6 bases). This CDR3 spans 16 amino acids. Germline V gene data show CDR1 as LNHDA and CDR2 as SQIVND (reference sequence). The ends were cut back, 5 bases at V and 4 bases at J, with 18 bases in the middle. The CDR3 bases are TGTGCCAGTAGTCCACTCGGGGGAGGGGGGAATCAGCCCCAGCATTTT. It yields the protein CASSPLGGGGNQPQHF.

The rearrangement uses TRBV10-3 and TRBJ2-3, with TRBD2 identical over 12 bases. Germline assignment: CDR1 ENHRY and CDR2 SYGVKD. The CDR3 covers 15 residues. Unmatched junction bases numbered 5, after V lost 8 bases and J lost 2 bases. The CDR3 protein is CAIRGLAGITDTQYF. The CDR3 bases are TGTGCCATCCGCGGACTAGCGGGGATCACAGATACGCAGTATTTT.

V usage is TRBV27 and J usage is TRBJ2-1; 14 bases match TRBD2. The CDR3 contains 16 residues. V trimming: 5 bases; J trimming: 6 bases; junction bases outside the gene matches: 6. Per germline, CDR1 MNHEY and CDR2 SMNVEV (reference sequence). The CDR3 region has the DNA TGTGCCAGCAGTCTGCCGGGACTAGCGGGAGTCAATGAGCAGTTCTTC. Translation: CASSLPGLAGVNEQFF.

V and J are TRBV6-4 and TRBJ2-3; 12 bases are shared with TRBD2. There are 15 residues in the CDR3. The V gene end was trimmed by 0 bases and the J gene end by 8 bases; junction bases not matched to a gene: 3. Per the germline V gene, CDR1 is MRHNA and CDR2 is SNTAGT. Written as DNA, the CDR3 is TGTGCCAGCAGTGACTCGACTAGCGGGGGAGGTACGCAGTATTTT. Amino acid sequence: CASSDSTSGGGTQYF.

J is TRBJ1-2 and V is TRBV27; D call uncertain. The V and J ends lost 4 bases and 7 bases respectively, with 19 bases between them. The CDR3 is made up of 15 amino acids. The germline gives CDR1 MNHEY, CDR2 SMNVEV (reference sequence). As DNA, the CDR3 is TGTGCCAGCAGTTCCGCCCCATCAGGCCACGGTGGCTACACCTTC. This sequence encodes CASSSAPSGHGGYTF.

The chain carries TRBV7-9 and TRBJ1-2; weak D call: TRBD1 (6 bases). This CDR3 region has 17 residues. V was cut by 7 bases and J by 4 bases, with 25 bases left in between. Germline CDR1 reads SEHNR; CDR2 reads FQNEAQ (reference sequence). DNA of the CDR3: TGTGCCAGCACCCCCCTGGCTGGGCAGGGGTGGGTCTATGGCTACACCTTC. As protein: CASTPLAGQGWVYGYTF.

The chain employs TRBV7-3 and TRBJ2-3, with 7 positions matching TRBD2. V lost 2 bases to trimming and J lost 5 bases; unmatched junction nucleotides: 13. The CDR3 consists of 17 residues. The V gene's germline CDR1 is SGHTA and CDR2 FQGTGA. CDR3 sequence (DNA): TGTGCCAGCAGCTTAGGCCGGCGGGAGAGCCAGGGAGATACGCAGTATTTT. Residues: CASSLGRRESQGDTQYF.

The chain combines TRBV28 with TRBJ2-7; D gene uncertain. V was cut by 6 bases and J by 2 bases, with 11 bases left in between. In germline, CDR1 is MDHEN, CDR2 SYDVKM. This CDR3 has 13 amino acids. The CDR3 nucleotides are TGTGCCAGCAGCCCCTCCCCCACCTACGAGCAGTACTTC. Translated, it gives CASSPSPTYEQYF.